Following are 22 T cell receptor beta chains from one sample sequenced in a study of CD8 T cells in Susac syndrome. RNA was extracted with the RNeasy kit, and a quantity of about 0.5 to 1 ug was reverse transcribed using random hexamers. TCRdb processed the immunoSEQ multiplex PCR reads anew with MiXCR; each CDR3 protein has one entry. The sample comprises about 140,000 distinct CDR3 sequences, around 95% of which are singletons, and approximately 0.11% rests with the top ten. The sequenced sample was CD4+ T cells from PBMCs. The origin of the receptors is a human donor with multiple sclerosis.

The CDR3 DNA is TGTGCCACCAGTGGAAGGGGGTCGGCAGAGACCCAGTACTTC. This sequence encodes CATSGRGSAETQYF. The chain is built from TRBV24-1 and TRBJ2-5, with D possibly matching TRBD1 (6 bases). From germline, CDR1 is KGHDR and CDR2 SFDVKD. The CDR3 runs to 14 residues. V was cut by 5 bases and J by 4 bases, with 13 bases left in between.

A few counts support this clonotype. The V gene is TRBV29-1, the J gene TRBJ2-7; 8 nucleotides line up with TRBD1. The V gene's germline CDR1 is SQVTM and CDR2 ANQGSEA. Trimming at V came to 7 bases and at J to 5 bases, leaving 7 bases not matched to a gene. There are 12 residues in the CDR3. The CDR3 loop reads CSAGQGFNEQYF. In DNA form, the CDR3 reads TGCAGCGCCGGACAGGGATTCAACGAGCAGTACTTC.

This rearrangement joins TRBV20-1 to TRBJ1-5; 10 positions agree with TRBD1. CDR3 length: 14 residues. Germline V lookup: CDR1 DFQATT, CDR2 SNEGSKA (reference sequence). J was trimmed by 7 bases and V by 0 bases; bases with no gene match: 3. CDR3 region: CSARDATGGQPQHF. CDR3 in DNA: TGCAGTGCTAGAGACGCGACAGGGGGCCAGCCCCAGCATTTT.

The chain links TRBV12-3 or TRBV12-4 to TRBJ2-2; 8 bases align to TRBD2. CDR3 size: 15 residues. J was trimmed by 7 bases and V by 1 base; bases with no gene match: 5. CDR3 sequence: CASSLVIAGNGELFF. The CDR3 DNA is TGTGCCAGCAGTTTAGTTATAGCGGGGAACGGGGAGCTGTTTTTT.

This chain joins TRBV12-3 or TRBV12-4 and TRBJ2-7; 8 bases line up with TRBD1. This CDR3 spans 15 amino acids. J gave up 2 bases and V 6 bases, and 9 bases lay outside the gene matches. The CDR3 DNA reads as TGTGCCAGCAGCTTGGGGACAGGTAGGACCTACGAGCAGTACTTC. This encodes CASSLGTGRTYEQYF.

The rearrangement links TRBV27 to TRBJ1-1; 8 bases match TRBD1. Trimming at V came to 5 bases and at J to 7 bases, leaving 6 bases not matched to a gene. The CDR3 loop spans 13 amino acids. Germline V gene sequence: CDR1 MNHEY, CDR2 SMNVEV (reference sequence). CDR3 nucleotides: TGTGCCAGCAGTAGACAGGGGTTCAGTGAAGCTTTCTTT. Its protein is CASSRQGFSEAFF.

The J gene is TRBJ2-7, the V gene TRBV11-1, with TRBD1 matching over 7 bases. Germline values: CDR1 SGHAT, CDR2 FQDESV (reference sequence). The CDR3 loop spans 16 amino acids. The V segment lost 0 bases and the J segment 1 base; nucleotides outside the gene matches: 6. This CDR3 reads CASSLAPGQASYEQYF. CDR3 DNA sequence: TGTGCCAGCAGCTTAGCACCAGGACAGGCATCCTACGAGCAGTACTTC.

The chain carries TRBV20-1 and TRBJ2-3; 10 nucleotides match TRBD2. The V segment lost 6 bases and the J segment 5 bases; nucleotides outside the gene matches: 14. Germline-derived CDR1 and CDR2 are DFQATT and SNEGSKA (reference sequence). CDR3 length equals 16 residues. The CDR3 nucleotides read TGCAGTGCCAAAAGGATAGCGGGGGGCCTTGAAGATACGCAGTATTTT. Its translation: CSAKRIAGGLEDTQYF.

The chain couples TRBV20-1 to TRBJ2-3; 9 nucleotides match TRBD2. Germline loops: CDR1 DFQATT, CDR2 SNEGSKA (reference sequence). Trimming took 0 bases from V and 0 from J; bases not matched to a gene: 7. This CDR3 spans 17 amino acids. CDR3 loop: CSARDRGGRGSTDTQYF. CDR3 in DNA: TGCAGTGCTAGAGATCGGGGCGGGAGGGGAAGCACAGATACGCAGTATTTT.

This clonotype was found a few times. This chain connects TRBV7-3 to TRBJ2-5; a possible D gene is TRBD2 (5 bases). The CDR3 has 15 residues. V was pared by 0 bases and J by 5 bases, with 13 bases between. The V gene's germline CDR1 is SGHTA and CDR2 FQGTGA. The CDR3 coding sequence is TGTGCCAGCAGCTTAACGTCGGGAAGGGAGGAGACCCAGTACTTC. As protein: CASSLTSGREETQYF.

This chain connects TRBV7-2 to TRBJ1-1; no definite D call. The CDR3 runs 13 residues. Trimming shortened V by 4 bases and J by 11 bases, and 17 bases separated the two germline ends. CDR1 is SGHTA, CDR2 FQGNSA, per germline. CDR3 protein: CASSSDLFLGAFF. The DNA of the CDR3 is TGTGCCAGCAGCTCAGATCTCTTCTTAGGGGCTTTCTTT.

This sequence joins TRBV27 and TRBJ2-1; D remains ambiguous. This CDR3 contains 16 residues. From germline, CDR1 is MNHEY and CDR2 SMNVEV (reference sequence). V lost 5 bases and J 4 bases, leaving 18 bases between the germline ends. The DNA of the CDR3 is TGTGCCAGCAGTACCCGGCTAGTTCCATATTACAATGAGCAGTTCTTC. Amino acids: CASSTRLVPYYNEQFF.

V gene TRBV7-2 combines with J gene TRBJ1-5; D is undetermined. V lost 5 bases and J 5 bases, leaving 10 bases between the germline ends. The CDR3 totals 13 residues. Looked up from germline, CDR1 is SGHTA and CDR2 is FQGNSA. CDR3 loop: CASSQRVDQPQHF. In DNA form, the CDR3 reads TGTGCCAGCAGCCAAAGGGTTGATCAGCCCCAGCATTTT.

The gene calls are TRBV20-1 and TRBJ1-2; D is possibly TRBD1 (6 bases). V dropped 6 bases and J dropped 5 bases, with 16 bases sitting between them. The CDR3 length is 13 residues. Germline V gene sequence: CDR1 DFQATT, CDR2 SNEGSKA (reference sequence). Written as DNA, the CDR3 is TGCAGTGCACCTCAGACAGGAGCTTATGGCTACACCTTC. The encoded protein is CSAPQTGAYGYTF.

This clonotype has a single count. The CDR3 is CATSRVLRGADTQYF. CDR3 sequence (DNA): TGTGCCACCAGCAGAGTCTTGCGGGGGGCAGATACGCAGTATTTT. This rearrangement joins TRBV15 to TRBJ2-3; TRBD2 matches at 8 bases. CDR1 LNHNV and CDR2 YYDKDF come from the germline V gene (reference sequence). J was trimmed by 4 bases and V by 1 base; bases with no gene match: 4. This CDR3 region has 15 residues.

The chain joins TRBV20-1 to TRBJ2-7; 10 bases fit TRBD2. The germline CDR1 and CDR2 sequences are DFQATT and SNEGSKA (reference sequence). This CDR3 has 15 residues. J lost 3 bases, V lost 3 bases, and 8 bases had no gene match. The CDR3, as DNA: TGCAGTGCTAGTACGAGCGGGAGGGCCTTCTACGAGCAGTACTTC. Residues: CSASTSGRAFYEQYF.

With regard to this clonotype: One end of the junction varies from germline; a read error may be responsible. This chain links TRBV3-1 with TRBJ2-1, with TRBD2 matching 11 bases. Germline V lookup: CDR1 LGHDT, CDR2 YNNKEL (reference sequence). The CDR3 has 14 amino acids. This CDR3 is CASNQRLAGNEQFF. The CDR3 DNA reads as TGTGCCAGCAACCAAAGACTAGCGGGGAATGAGCAGTTCTTC.

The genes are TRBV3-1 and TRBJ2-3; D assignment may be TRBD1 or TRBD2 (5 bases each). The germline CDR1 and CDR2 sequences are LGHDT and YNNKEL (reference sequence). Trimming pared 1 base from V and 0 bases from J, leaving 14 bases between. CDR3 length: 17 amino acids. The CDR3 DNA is TGTGCCAGCAGCCAAGTATTGGGACGGAAAAGCACAGATACGCAGTATTTT. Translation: CASSQVLGRKSTDTQYF.

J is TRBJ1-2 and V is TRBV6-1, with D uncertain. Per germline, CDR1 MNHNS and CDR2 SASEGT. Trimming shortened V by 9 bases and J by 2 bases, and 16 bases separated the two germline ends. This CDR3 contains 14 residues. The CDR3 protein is CASTPRETNYGYTF. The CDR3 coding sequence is TGTGCCAGTACTCCTAGGGAGACAAACTATGGCTACACCTTC.

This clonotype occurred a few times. The CDR3 DNA follows: TGTGCCAGCAGCTTATCGACTAGCGGTTCCTACGAGCAGTACTTC. Protein: CASSLSTSGSYEQYF. The rearrangement joins TRBV7-2 to TRBJ2-7, with 9 bases aligning to TRBD2. The CDR3 totals 15 residues. CDR1 and CDR2 from the germline V gene are SGHTA and FQGNSA. Trimming took 2 bases from V and 1 from J; bases not matched to a gene: 3.

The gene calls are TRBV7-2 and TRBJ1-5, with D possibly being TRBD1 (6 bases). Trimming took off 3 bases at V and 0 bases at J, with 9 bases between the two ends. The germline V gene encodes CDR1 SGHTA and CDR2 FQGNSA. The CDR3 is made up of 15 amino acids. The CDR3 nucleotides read TGTGCCAGCAGCTTGCAGGGGTTTAGCAATCAGCCCCAGCATTTT. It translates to CASSLQGFSNQPQHF.

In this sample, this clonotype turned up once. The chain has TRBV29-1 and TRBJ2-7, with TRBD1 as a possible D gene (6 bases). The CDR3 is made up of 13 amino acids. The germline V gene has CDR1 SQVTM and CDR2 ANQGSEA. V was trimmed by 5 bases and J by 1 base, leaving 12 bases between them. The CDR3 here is CSVLQGLSYEQYF. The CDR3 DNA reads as TGCAGCGTTCTACAGGGCCTATCCTACGAGCAGTACTTC.